These 32 T cell receptor beta chains were all obtained from the same sample, sequenced in a study of OX40 agonist ivuxolimab in advanced cancers. Assay used: immunoSEQ multiplex PCR; TCRdb lists only in-frame clones, some missing. The repertoire holds about 54,000 clones, with approximately 89% as singletons. This specimen was CD4+ or CD8+ T cells sorted from blood, taken in a trial of the OX40 agonist ivuxolimab. These TCRs come from an adult with an advanced solid tumor such as melanoma, head and neck, liver or kidney cancer.

The chain links TRBV4-1 to TRBJ2-7, with D uncertain. Trimming took off 2 bases at V and 2 bases at J, with 13 bases between the two ends. This CDR3 region has 15 residues. Germline CDR1 MGHRA, CDR2 YSYEKL. This chain's CDR3 is CASSQTLRVAYEQYF. In DNA form, the CDR3 reads TGCGCCAGCAGCCAAACCCTTAGGGTCGCCTACGAGCAGTACTTC.

This clone was picked up one time. The CDR3 here is CASSFFGYEQYF. CDR3 in DNA: TGTGCCAGCAGCTTCTTTGGCTACGAGCAGTACTTC. The rearrangement joins TRBV7-2 to TRBJ2-7; D ambiguous. V was cut by 3 bases and J by 3 bases, with 6 bases left in between. Germline loops: CDR1 SGHTA, CDR2 FQGNSA. The CDR3 is made up of 12 amino acids.

The chain recombines TRBV9 with TRBJ2-7, with D possibly TRBD2 on 5 matching bases. Germline lookup yields CDR1 SGDLS and CDR2 YYNGEE. The CDR3 has 14 residues. V gave up 0 bases and J gave up 2 bases, with 9 bases separating them. This CDR3 reads CASSVEPGTYEQYF. CDR3 nucleotide sequence: TGTGCCAGCAGCGTAGAACCGGGGACCTACGAGCAGTACTTC.

The V and J genes are TRBV30 and TRBJ2-3, with 10 bases fitting TRBD2. The trim removed 0 bases at V and 6 bases at J, leaving 9 bases unmatched. CDR3 length equals 16 residues. Germline values: CDR1 GTSNPN, CDR2 SVGIG (reference sequence). The CDR3 DNA sequence: TGTGCCTGGAGTGTAGGACTAGCGGTGGGAGGGGATACGCAGTATTTT. This sequence encodes CAWSVGLAVGGDTQYF.

The chain employs TRBV10-3 and TRBJ2-5, with D perhaps TRBD2 (6 bases). V was shortened by 0 bases and J by 5 bases, with 13 bases between the two germline ends. The CDR3 loop spans 15 amino acids. Germline loops: CDR1 ENHRY, CDR2 SYGVKD. CDR3 DNA: TGTGCCATCAGTGAGTCTAGCGGCATGCGGGAGACCCAGTACTTC. Residues: CAISESSGMRETQYF.

This clone has a single count. V gene TRBV7-9 combines with J gene TRBJ2-7; no clear D gene. The germline CDR1 and CDR2 sequences are SEHNR and FQNEAQ (reference sequence). The V end was cut by 3 bases, the J end by 2 bases, with 11 bases between. This CDR3 is built from 14 residues. The CDR3 DNA reads TGTGCCAGCAGCTTCGAGAGTTTCGCCTACGAGCAGTACTTC. Translated, it gives CASSFESFAYEQYF.

The rearrangement uses TRBV27 and TRBJ2-1; TRBD2 matches at 7 bases. The J segment lost 7 bases and the V segment lost 5 bases, leaving 14 bases of the junction unmatched. The CDR3 sequence is 16 residues long. CDR1 and CDR2 from the germline V gene are MNHEY and SMNVEV (reference sequence). The chain's CDR3 is CASSPYAAGLLNEQFF. In DNA, the CDR3 is TGTGCCAGCAGTCCCTATGCAGCGGGACTTCTTAATGAGCAGTTCTTC.

This chain uses TRBV5-8 with TRBJ1-1; D is unresolved. CDR3 size: 14 residues. Trimming removed 2 bases at V and 0 bases at J, with 8 bases between. Germline CDR1 is SGHTS and CDR2 is YDEGEE. CDR3 nucleotides: TGTGCCAGCAGCTTACGATACTTGAACACTGAAGCTTTCTTT. This gives the protein CASSLRYLNTEAFF.

The table lists this clone with a count of one. The chain recombines TRBV6-1 with TRBJ2-7; D possibly matches TRBD1 or TRBD2 (5 bases each). Looked up from germline, CDR1 is MNHNS and CDR2 is SASEGT. The CDR3 consists of 14 residues. V was trimmed by 10 bases and J by 3 bases, leaving 19 bases between them. The CDR3 loop reads CATQGVTERYEQYF. The DNA for the CDR3 is TGTGCCACCCAGGGAGTGACAGAGCGCTACGAGCAGTACTTC.

This clone came up once. This chain joins TRBV14 and TRBJ1-2; D uncertain. The CDR3 loop spans 15 amino acids. V dropped 0 bases and J dropped 0 bases, with 8 bases sitting between them. The germline V gene encodes CDR1 SGHDN and CDR2 FVKESK. CDR3 in DNA: TGTGCCAGCAGCCAAGACCAGGCAGCTAACTATGGCTACACCTTC. Translation: CASSQDQAANYGYTF.

The rearrangement links TRBV19 to TRBJ1-1; weak D call: TRBD1 (6 bases). Trimming stripped 5 bases from V and 1 base from J, with 14 bases between. The CDR3 loop spans 15 amino acids. Germline loops: CDR1 LNHDA, CDR2 SQIVND (reference sequence). CDR3 in amino acids: CASSLGAATNTEAFF. The DNA for the CDR3 is TGTGCCAGTAGTCTGGGGGCAGCCACGAACACTGAAGCTTTCTTT.

Notes on this clone: At one end, the junction sequence differs from germline, possibly due to a read error. This chain links TRBV27 with TRBJ2-7; perhaps TRBD1 as D (6 bases). The CDR3 covers 13 residues. Germline lookup yields CDR1 MNHEY and CDR2 SMNVEV (reference sequence). The CDR3 DNA follows: TGTGCCAGCGGTTTGGGGGCAGCCTACGAGCAGTACTTC. Its translation is CASGLGAAYEQYF.

J is TRBJ1-1 and V is TRBV6-1; no firm D call. CDR3 length equals 12 residues. Germline V lookup: CDR1 MNHNS, CDR2 SASEGT. V lost 2 bases and J 6 bases, leaving 7 bases between the germline ends. This chain's CDR3 is CASSESKPEAFF. Here the CDR3 DNA reads TGTGCCAGCAGTGAATCCAAACCTGAAGCTTTCTTT.

As for this clone: At one end the junction does not follow the germline gene, possibly because of a read error. The chain couples TRBV7-7 to TRBJ2-2; the match to TRBD2 covers 10 bases. The CDR3 consists of 16 residues. Looked up from germline, CDR1 is SSHAT and CDR2 is FNYEAQ (reference sequence). CDR3 amino acids: CASSLTTSGATGELFF. CDR3 bases: TGTGCTAGCAGCTTAACTACTAGCGGGGCTACCGGGGAGCTGTTTTTT. Based on the CDR3 plus reference TRBV7-7 and TRBJ2-2, the full variable domain is GAGVSQSPRYKVTKRGQDVTLRCDPISSHATLYWYQQALGQGPEFLTYFNYEAQPDKSGLPSDRFSAERPEGSISTLTIQRTEQRDSAMYRCASSLTTSGATGELFFGEGSRLTVL.

The chain couples TRBV2 to TRBJ2-5, with D perhaps given as TRBD1 or TRBD2 (5 bases each). The CDR3 is made up of 14 amino acids. V dropped 6 bases and J dropped 3 bases, with 14 bases sitting between them. The germline CDR1 and CDR2 sequences are SNHLY and FYNNEI. The CDR3 here is CASRPGRVEETQYF. The CDR3 region has the DNA TGTGCCAGCAGGCCGGGACGAGTGGAAGAGACCCAGTACTTC.

The table lists this clone with a count of one. The CDR3 nucleotides are TGTGCCAGCAGCGCTATTAACACCGGGGAGCTGTTTTTT. Protein sequence: CASSAINTGELFF. V usage is TRBV7-9 and J usage is TRBJ2-2; D is unclear. Germline CDR1 SEHNR, CDR2 FQNEAQ (reference sequence). CDR3 length: 13 residues. V was trimmed by 5 bases and J by 2 bases, leaving 6 bases between them.

This rearrangement joins TRBV7-2 to TRBJ2-7; 11 nucleotides align to TRBD2. V lost 3 bases and J lost 0; bases outside the gene matches: 4. The CDR3 is 16 residues long. From germline, CDR1 is SGHTA and CDR2 FQGNSA. CDR3 DNA: TGTGCCAGCAGCTTGGGACTAGCGGCCTCCTCCTACGAGCAGTACTTC. It yields the protein CASSLGLAASSYEQYF.

The gene calls are TRBV4-1 and TRBJ1-2; D gene ambiguous. The CDR3 loop spans 13 amino acids. The germline V gene has CDR1 MGHRA and CDR2 YSYEKL. V was shortened by 0 bases and J by 2 bases, with 4 bases between the two germline ends. In nucleotides, the CDR3 is TGCGCCAGCAGCCAAGACAACAACTATGGCTACACCTTC. It translates to CASSQDNNYGYTF.

The rearrangement links TRBV19 to TRBJ2-1; TRBD1 matches 7 bases. The V gene end was trimmed by 2 bases and the J gene end by 4 bases; junction bases not matched to a gene: 5. The CDR3 spans 15 residues. Germline V gene data show CDR1 as LNHDA and CDR2 as SQIVND (reference sequence). CDR3 protein: CASSITGTEYNEQFF. For the CDR3, the DNA is TGTGCCAGTAGTATAACCGGGACAGAGTACAATGAGCAGTTCTTC. The full variable domain, completed using reference TRBV19 and TRBJ2-1, is DGGITQSPKYLFRKEGQNVTLSCEQNLNHDAMYWYRQDPGQGLRLIYYSQIVNDFQKGDIAEGYSVSREKKESFPLTVTSAQKNPTAFYLCASSITGTEYNEQFFGPGTRLTVL.

This rearrangement joins TRBV6-6 to TRBJ1-1; D possibly corresponds to TRBD1 (6 bases). This CDR3 region has 14 residues. Germline CDR1 MNHNY, CDR2 SVGAGI (reference sequence). Trimming stripped 1 base from V and 0 bases from J, with 6 bases between. Here the CDR3 reads CASSYWTVNTEAFF. In DNA form, the CDR3 reads TGTGCCAGCAGTTACTGGACAGTGAACACTGAAGCTTTCTTT.

The rearrangement uses TRBV4-3 and TRBJ1-6; no definite D call. The CDR3 consists of 17 residues. V was cut by 1 base and J by 8 bases, with 18 bases left in between. The germline V gene encodes CDR1 LGHNA and CDR2 YSLEER. As DNA, the CDR3 is TGCGCCAGCAGCCAAGGAGGTGACGGACCCATCCATTCACCCCTCCACTTT. Its translation: CASSQGGDGPIHSPLHF.

This sequence joins TRBV4-3 and TRBJ1-1; D perhaps matches TRBD1 (5 bases). With 1 base removed from V and 6 bases from J, the gap between germline ends came to 12 bases. This CDR3 is 14 amino acids long. The V gene's germline CDR1 is LGHNA and CDR2 YSLEER. The CDR3 protein is CASSQGIRGAEAFF. In DNA form, the CDR3 reads TGCGCCAGCAGCCAAGGTATACGGGGGGCTGAAGCTTTCTTT.

The chain employs TRBV4-2 and TRBJ2-3, with D unresolved. Germline CDR1 LGHNA, CDR2 YNFKEQ. The V end lost 7 bases, the J end lost 3 bases, and 8 bases lay between the germline ends. The CDR3 runs 12 residues. For the CDR3, the DNA is TGTGCCAGCACCAGTGGGACAGATACGCAGTATTTT. Its protein is CASTSGTDTQYF.

The chain couples TRBV9 to TRBJ2-5, with TRBD2 as a possible D gene (6 bases). The ends were cut back, 4 bases at V and 11 bases at J, with 15 bases in the middle. The CDR3 extends over 12 amino acids. Germline V gene sequence: CDR1 SGDLS, CDR2 YYNGEE. The CDR3 DNA sequence: TGTGCCAGCAGCAAGTCGCCGGGGGAGCAGTACTTC. Encoded protein: CASSKSPGEQYF.

V usage is TRBV29-1 and J usage is TRBJ2-7; 7 nucleotides match TRBD2. CDR1 and CDR2 from the germline V gene are SQVTM and ANQGSEA. The V gene end was trimmed by 2 bases and the J gene end by 0 bases; junction bases not matched to a gene: 7. The CDR3 consists of 15 residues. The DNA for the CDR3 is TGCAGCGTTGAATCCAGCGGGGTGAGCTCCTACGAGCAGTACTTC. Its protein product is CSVESSGVSSYEQYF.

V gene TRBV29-1 combines with J gene TRBJ1-1; possibly TRBD1 for D (6 bases). The germline V gene has CDR1 SQVTM and CDR2 ANQGSEA. V shed 5 bases and J shed 5 bases, with 15 bases lying between them. The CDR3 has 13 amino acids. The CDR3 sequence: CSVLQGLATEAFF. For the CDR3, the DNA is TGCAGCGTTCTACAGGGTTTAGCGACTGAAGCTTTCTTT. Variable domain in full (rest from reference TRBV29-1 and TRBJ1-1): SAVISQKPSRDICQRGTSLTIQCQVDSQVTMMFWYRQQPGQSLTLIATANQGSEATYESGFVIDKFPISRPNLTFSTLTVSNMSPEDSSIYLCSVLQGLATEAFFGQGTRLTVV.

The gene calls are TRBV28 and TRBJ2-1; 9 positions match TRBD2. CDR1 is MDHEN, CDR2 SYDVKM, per germline. The CDR3 has 15 residues. After removal of 2 bases from V and 9 bases from J, the junction contained 8 bases not matched to a gene. The CDR3 loop reads CASSLRAGGPTEQFF. CDR3 sequence (DNA): TGTGCCAGCAGTTTACGGGCGGGAGGGCCGACTGAGCAGTTCTTC.

The J gene is TRBJ2-1, the V gene TRBV4-2; 8 bases align to TRBD1. V was pared by 0 bases and J by 4 bases, with 8 bases of the junction left unmatched. Germline CDR1 reads LGHNA; CDR2 reads YNFKEQ. The CDR3 sequence is 17 residues long. The CDR3 loop reads CASSQDRRGTGYNEQFF. The CDR3 coding sequence is TGTGCCAGCAGCCAAGATAGGAGGGGGACAGGATACAATGAGCAGTTCTTC.

This chain uses TRBV7-8 with TRBJ2-1; D perhaps matches TRBD2 (6 bases). The germline gives CDR1 SGHVS, CDR2 FQNEAQ. CDR3 length equals 17 residues. Trimming took off 5 bases at V and 4 bases at J, with 21 bases between the two ends. CDR3 sequence (DNA): TGTGCCAGCAGCCCAGACCTCGGTAGCGGAGGTTACAATGAGCAGTTCTTC. Its protein is CASSPDLGSGGYNEQFF.

This sequence joins TRBV7-2 and TRBJ2-5; 8 nucleotides match TRBD2. Unmatched junction bases numbered 8, after V lost 4 bases and J lost 1 base. The CDR3 extends over 16 amino acids. In germline, CDR1 is SGHTA, CDR2 FQGNSA. CDR3 sequence (DNA): TGTGCCAGCAGCTCCCGAGTAGCGGGGCTCCAAGAGACCCAGTACTTC. As protein: CASSSRVAGLQETQYF.

This chain links TRBV28 with TRBJ1-4, with 11 bases aligning to TRBD1. V was pared by 6 bases and J by 7 bases, with 16 bases of the junction left unmatched. This CDR3 region has 18 residues. Germline CDR1 reads MDHEN; CDR2 reads SYDVKM. The CDR3 DNA follows: TGTGCCAGCAGCCATCCCCCGCCCGGGACAGGGGGACTTGAAAAACTGTTTTTT. As protein: CASSHPPPGTGGLEKLFF.

The V and J genes are TRBV4-3 and TRBJ2-3, with D unclear. CDR1 and CDR2 from the germline V gene are LGHNA and YSLEER. Trimming took off 0 bases at V and 2 bases at J, with 12 bases between the two ends. The CDR3 totals 16 residues. The CDR3 loop reads CASSQDGETYTDTQYF. CDR3 coding DNA: TGCGCCAGCAGCCAAGATGGCGAGACATACACAGATACGCAGTATTTT.